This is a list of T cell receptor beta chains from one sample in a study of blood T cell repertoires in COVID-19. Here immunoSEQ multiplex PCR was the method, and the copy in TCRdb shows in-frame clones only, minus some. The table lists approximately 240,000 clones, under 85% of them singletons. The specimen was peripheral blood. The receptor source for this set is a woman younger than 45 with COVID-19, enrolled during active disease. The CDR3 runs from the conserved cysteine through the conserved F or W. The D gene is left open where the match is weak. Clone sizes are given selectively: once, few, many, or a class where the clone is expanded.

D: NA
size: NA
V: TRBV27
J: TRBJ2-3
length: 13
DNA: TGTGCCAGCAGTTTGTCAATCACAGATACGCAGTATTTT
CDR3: CASSLSITDTQYF

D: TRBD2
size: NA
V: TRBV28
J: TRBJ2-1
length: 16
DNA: TGTGCCAGCATACCCGGCGGGAGGTCGGTCTACAATGAGCAGTTCTTC
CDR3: CASIPGGRSVYNEQFF

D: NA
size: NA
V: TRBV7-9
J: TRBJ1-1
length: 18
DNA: TGTGCCAGCAGCTTACGTCGTACACAGGATCCCCAGGACGCTGAAGCTTTCTTT
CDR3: CASSLRRTQDPQDAEAFF

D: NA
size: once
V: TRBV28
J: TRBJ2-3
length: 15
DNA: TGTGCCAGCAGTTTAATGGGCAGTAGCACAGATACGCAGTATTTT
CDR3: CASSLMGSSTDTQYF

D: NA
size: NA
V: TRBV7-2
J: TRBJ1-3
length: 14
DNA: TGTGCCAGCAGCTTGCTTCATAAGGGGAACACCATATATTTT
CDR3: CASSLLHKGNTIYF

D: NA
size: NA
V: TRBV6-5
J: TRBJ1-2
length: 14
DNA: TGTGCCAGCAGCCCAAGGACAGCGAACTATGGCTACACCTTC
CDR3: CASSPRTANYGYTF

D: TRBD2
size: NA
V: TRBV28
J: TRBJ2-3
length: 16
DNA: TGTGCCAGCAGTTCCGCGACCTCTAGCGGTACAGATACGCAGTATTTT
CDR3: CASSSATSSGTDTQYF

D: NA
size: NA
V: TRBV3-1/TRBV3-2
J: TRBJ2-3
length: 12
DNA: TGTGCCAGCAGCCCCGGTAAAGATACGCAGTATTTT
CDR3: CASSPGKDTQYF

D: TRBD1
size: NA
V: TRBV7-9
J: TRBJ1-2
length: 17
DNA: TGTGCCAGCAGCTTTTTTCATCCGGGACAGGGTAACTATGGCTACACCTTC
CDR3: CASSFFHPGQGNYGYTF

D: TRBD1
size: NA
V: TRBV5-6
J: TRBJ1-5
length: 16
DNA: TGTGCCAGCAGCTTGGGGGTGGGGACAGGGAGACAGCCCCAGCATTTT
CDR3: CASSLGVGTGRQPQHF

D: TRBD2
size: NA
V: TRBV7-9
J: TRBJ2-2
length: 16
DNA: TGTGCCAGCAGCTCCTTGGGAGGCGGGGGGACCGGGGAGCTGTTTTTT
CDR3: CASSSLGGGGTGELFF

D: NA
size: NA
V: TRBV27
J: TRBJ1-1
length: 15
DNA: TGTGCCAGCAGTCCATGGAGTGACAGGAACACTGAAGCTTTCTTT
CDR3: CASSPWSDRNTEAFF

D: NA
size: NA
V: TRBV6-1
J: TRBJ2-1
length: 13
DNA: TGTGCCAGCAGTGAAGCCTTCTACAATGAGCAGTTCTTC
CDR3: CASSEAFYNEQFF

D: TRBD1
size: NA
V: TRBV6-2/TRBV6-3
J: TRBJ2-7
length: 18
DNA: TGTGCCAGCAGTTACAGGGGAAGAAGCGCCAGGGGGCACTACGAGCAGTACTTC
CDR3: CASSYRGRSARGHYEQYF

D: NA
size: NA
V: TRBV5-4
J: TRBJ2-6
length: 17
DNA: TGTGCCAGCAGCTTGGGTGGACACAGCTCTGGGGCCAACGTCCTGACTTTC
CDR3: CASSLGGHSSGANVLTF

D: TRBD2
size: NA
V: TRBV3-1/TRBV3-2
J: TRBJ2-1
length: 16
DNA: TGTGCCAGCAGCCAAGTAAGGGCTAGCGGGAGCTATGAGCAGTTCTTC
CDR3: CASSQVRASGSYEQFF

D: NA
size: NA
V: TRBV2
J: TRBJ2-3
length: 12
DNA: TGTGCCAGCAGCCCCAGGTCAGATACGCAGTATTTT
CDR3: CASSPRSDTQYF

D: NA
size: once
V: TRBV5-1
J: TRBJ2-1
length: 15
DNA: TGCGCCAGCAGCTTGGAGGACAGCCGTCTGGATGAGCAGTTCTTC
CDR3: CASSLEDSRLDEQFF

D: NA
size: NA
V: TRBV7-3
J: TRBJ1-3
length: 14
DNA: TGTGCCAGCAGTCCTACAGGGAGTGGAAACACCATATATTTT
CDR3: CASSPTGSGNTIYF

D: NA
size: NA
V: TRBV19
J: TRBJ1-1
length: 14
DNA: TGTGCCAGTAGTACTCTGAACATGAACACTGAAGCTTTCTTT
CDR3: CASSTLNMNTEAFF

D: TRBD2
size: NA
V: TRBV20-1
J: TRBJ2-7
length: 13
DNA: TGCAGTGCTAGTAATAGCGGGGACTACGAGCAGTACTTC
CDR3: CSASNSGDYEQYF

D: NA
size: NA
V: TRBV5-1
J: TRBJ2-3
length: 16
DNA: TGCGCCAGCAGCTCAGGAACGGACTATCGCACAGATACGCAGTATTTT
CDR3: CASSSGTDYRTDTQYF

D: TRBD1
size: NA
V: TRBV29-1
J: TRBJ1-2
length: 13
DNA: TGCAGCGTTGAAGCCCAGGGGGTGGCGGGCTACACCTTC
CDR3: CSVEAQGVAGYTF

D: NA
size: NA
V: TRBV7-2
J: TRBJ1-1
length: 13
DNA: TGTGCCAGCAGCTTAGTGCAGGGGCAGGAAGCTTTCTTT
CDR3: CASSLVQGQEAFF

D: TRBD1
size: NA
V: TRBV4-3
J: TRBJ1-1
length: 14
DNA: TGCGCCAGCAGCCGGACAGGGTGGGCCACTGAAGCTTTCTTT
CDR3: CASSRTGWATEAFF

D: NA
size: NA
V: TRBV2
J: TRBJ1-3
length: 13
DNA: TGTGCCAGCAGTGAATCCACAGGAAACACCATATATTTT
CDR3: CASSESTGNTIYF

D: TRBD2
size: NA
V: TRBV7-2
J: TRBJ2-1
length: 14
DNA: TGTGCCAGCAGCTTGGGACTAGCGAGAAATGAGCAGTTCTTC
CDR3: CASSLGLARNEQFF

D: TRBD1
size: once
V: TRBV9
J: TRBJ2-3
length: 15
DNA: TGTGCCAGCAGCGGACAGGGTTTGAGCACAGATACGCAGTATTTT
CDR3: CASSGQGLSTDTQYF

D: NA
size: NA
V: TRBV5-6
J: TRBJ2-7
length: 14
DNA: TGTGCCAGCAGCTTTAATACGGGGACCTACGAGCAGTACTTC
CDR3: CASSFNTGTYEQYF

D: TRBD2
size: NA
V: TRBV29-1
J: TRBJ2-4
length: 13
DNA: TGCAGCGCAGAAAGCGGGGGGCCTCAAAGGCTGTACTTC
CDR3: CSAESGGPQRLYF

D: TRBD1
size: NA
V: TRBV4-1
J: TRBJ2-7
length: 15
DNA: TGCGCCAGCAGCCACACGACAGGGGGCAGCTACGAGCAGTACTTC
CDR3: CASSHTTGGSYEQYF

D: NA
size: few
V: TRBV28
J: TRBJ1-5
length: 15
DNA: TGTGCCAGCAGAATGGGGTCGAGGGGGAATCAGCCCCAGCATTTT
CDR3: CASRMGSRGNQPQHF

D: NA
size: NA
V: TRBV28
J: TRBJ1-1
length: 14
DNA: TGTGCCAGCAGTTTATTGACTTCGGGTCCTGAAGCTTTCTTT
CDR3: CASSLLTSGPEAFF

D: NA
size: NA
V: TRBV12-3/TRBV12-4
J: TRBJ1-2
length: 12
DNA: TGTGCCAGCGAGGGAGAAAACTATGGCTACACCTTC
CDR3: CASEGENYGYTF

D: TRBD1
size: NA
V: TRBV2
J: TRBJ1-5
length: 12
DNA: TGTGCCAGCAGGCAGGGGGATCAGCCCCAGCATTTT
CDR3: CASRQGDQPQHF

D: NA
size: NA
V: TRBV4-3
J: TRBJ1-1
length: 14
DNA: TGCGCCAGCAGCCCGGACAATTGGGACACTGAAGCTTTCTTT
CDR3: CASSPDNWDTEAFF

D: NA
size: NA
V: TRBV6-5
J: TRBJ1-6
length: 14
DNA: TGTGCCAGCAGAGCCGAGGGGGACGCTTCACCCCTCCACTTT
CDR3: CASRAEGDASPLHF

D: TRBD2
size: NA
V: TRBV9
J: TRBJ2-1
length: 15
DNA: TGTGCCAGCAGCGCCCCGACTAGCGGCTACAATGAGCAGTTCTTC
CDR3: CASSAPTSGYNEQFF

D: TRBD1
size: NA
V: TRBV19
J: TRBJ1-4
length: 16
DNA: TGTGCCAGTAGTCCTCCCGGGACAGGGGGAAATGAAAAACTGTTTTTT
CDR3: CASSPPGTGGNEKLFF

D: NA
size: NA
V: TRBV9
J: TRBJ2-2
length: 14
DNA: TGTGCCAGCAGCGTAGGCTCAGACACCGGGGAGCTGTTTTTT
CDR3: CASSVGSDTGELFF

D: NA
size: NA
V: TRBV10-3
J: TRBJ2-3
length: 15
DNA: TGTGCCATCAGGTACGGGGGTGCTAGCACAGATACGCAGTATTTT
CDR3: CAIRYGGASTDTQYF

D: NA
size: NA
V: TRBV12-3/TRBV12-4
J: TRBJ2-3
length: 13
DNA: TGTGCCAGCAGTTTAATCCGGGGAGATACGCAGTATTTT
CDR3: CASSLIRGDTQYF

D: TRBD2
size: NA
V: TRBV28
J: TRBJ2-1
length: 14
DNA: TGTGCCAGCAGTTTAGCCGGGACTAGCTCTGAGCAGTTCTTC
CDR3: CASSLAGTSSEQFF

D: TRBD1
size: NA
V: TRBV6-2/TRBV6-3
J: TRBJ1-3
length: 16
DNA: TGTGCCAGCAGTCGGCGGACAGGGCTCTCTGGAAACACCATATATTTT
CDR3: CASSRRTGLSGNTIYF

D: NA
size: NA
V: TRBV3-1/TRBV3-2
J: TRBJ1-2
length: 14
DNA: TGTGCCAGCAGCCAATTTAGCGATTTCTATGGCTACACCTTC
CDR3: CASSQFSDFYGYTF

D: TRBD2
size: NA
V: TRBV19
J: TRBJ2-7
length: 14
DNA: TGTGCCAGTAGTATCGACGGACTAGCGCGGGAGCAGTACTTC
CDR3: CASSIDGLAREQYF

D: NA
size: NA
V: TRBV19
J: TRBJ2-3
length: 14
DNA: TGTGCCAGTAGTAAATTAGCCATCACAGATACGCAGTATTTT
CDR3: CASSKLAITDTQYF

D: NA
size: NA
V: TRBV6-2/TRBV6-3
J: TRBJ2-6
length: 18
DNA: TGTGCCAGCAGTTTGGCCGGGCAGGGGTTCTCTGGGGCCAACGTCCTGACTTTC
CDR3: CASSLAGQGFSGANVLTF

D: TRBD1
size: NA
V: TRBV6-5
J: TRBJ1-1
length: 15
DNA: TGTGCCAGCAGCCCATACAGGGGGCTCGGCACTGAAGCTTTCTTT
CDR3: CASSPYRGLGTEAFF

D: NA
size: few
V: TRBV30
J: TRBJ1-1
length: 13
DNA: TGTGCCTGGACCGCGGACAGCAACACTGAAGCTTTCTTT
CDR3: CAWTADSNTEAFF

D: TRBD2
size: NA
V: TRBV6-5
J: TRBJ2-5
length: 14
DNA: TGTGCCAGCAGACCGGGACTAGGTCCGGAGACCCAGTACTTC
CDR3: CASRPGLGPETQYF

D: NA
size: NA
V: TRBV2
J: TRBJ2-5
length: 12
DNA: TGTGCCAGCAGGACTCGGGGAGAGACCCAGTACTTC
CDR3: CASRTRGETQYF

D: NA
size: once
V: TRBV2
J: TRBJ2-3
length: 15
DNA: TGTGCCAGCACCCAAAGAGGGGCCGGGGGAAATACGCAGTATTTT
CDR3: CASTQRGAGGNTQYF